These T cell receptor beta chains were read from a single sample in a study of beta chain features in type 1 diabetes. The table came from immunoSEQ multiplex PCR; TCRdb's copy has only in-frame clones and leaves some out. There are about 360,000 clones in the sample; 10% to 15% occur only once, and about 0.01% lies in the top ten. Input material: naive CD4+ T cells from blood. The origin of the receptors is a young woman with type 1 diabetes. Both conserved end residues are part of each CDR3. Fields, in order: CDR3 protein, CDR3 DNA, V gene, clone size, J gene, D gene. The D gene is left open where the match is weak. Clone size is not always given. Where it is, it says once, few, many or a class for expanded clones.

CDR3aa: CASSLGDNSYEQYF
CDR3nt: TGCGCCAGCAGCTTGGGAGACAACTCCTACGAGCAGTACTTC
v_gene: TRBV5-1
abundance: few
j_gene: TRBJ2-7
d_gene: NA

CDR3aa: CASSERRQNGYTF
CDR3nt: TGTGCCAGCAGTGAAAGGCGGCAGAATGGCTACACCTTC
v_gene: TRBV2
abundance: NA
j_gene: TRBJ1-2
d_gene: NA

CDR3aa: CASSQGLAVADTQYF
CDR3nt: TGCGCCAGCAGCCAAGGTCTAGCCGTTGCAGATACGCAGTATTTT
v_gene: TRBV4-3
abundance: NA
j_gene: TRBJ2-3
d_gene: NA

CDR3aa: CASSLQGPMNTEAFF
CDR3nt: TGTGCCAGCAGCCTACAGGGACCCATGAACACTGAAGCTTTCTTT
v_gene: TRBV6-5
abundance: few
j_gene: TRBJ1-1
d_gene: NA

CDR3aa: CASSVGVPNYGYTF
CDR3nt: TGTGCCAGTAGTGTCGGGGTCCCTAACTATGGCTACACCTTC
v_gene: TRBV19
abundance: few
j_gene: TRBJ1-2
d_gene: NA

CDR3aa: CASSPRDSGTEAFF
CDR3nt: TGTGCCAGCAGCCCACGGGACAGCGGGACTGAAGCTTTCTTT
v_gene: TRBV9
abundance: few
j_gene: TRBJ1-1
d_gene: TRBD1

CDR3aa: CASSRTRQGWSTEAFF
CDR3nt: TGTGCCAGCAGCCGAACCCGACAGGGCTGGAGCACTGAAGCTTTCTTT
v_gene: TRBV14
abundance: few
j_gene: TRBJ1-1
d_gene: TRBD1

CDR3aa: CASSSIGVREQFF
CDR3nt: TGTGCCAGCAGTTCCATCGGGGTACGTGAGCAGTTCTTC
v_gene: TRBV28
abundance: few
j_gene: TRBJ2-1
d_gene: NA

CDR3aa: CASSQVQGGYGYTF
CDR3nt: TGCGCCAGCAGCCAAGTTCAGGGGGGCTATGGCTACACCTTC
v_gene: TRBV4-3
abundance: NA
j_gene: TRBJ1-2
d_gene: TRBD1

CDR3aa: CAIRPGEGNEQFF
CDR3nt: TGTGCCATCCGGCCGGGAGAGGGAAATGAGCAGTTCTTC
v_gene: TRBV10-3
abundance: NA
j_gene: TRBJ2-1
d_gene: NA

CDR3aa: CATHGGGPEGYTF
CDR3nt: TGTGCCACCCACGGAGGAGGGCCTGAGGGCTACACCTTC
v_gene: TRBV2
abundance: NA
j_gene: TRBJ1-2
d_gene: NA

CDR3aa: CAWRDRVNTEAFF
CDR3nt: TGTGCCTGGCGGGACAGGGTGAACACTGAAGCTTTCTTT
v_gene: TRBV30
abundance: NA
j_gene: TRBJ1-1
d_gene: TRBD1

CDR3aa: CSAKGAYEQYF
CDR3nt: TGCAGTGCTAAGGGAGCCTACGAGCAGTACTTC
v_gene: TRBV20-1
abundance: NA
j_gene: TRBJ2-7
d_gene: NA

CDR3aa: CASSLGRGADSPLHF
CDR3nt: TGTGCCAGCAGCTTAGGCAGGGGAGCAGATTCACCCCTCCACTTT
v_gene: TRBV7-8
abundance: NA
j_gene: TRBJ1-6
d_gene: NA

CDR3aa: CASSAYYVLSGPPYEQYF
CDR3nt: TGTGCCAGCAGTGCATACTACGTCCTAAGCGGCCCTCCCTACGAGCAGTACTTC
v_gene: TRBV28
abundance: few
j_gene: TRBJ2-7
d_gene: NA

CDR3aa: CASSLVQTRTDTQYF
CDR3nt: TGTGCCAGCAGCTTAGTTCAGACTCGCACAGATACGCAGTATTTT
v_gene: TRBV7-9
abundance: NA
j_gene: TRBJ2-3
d_gene: NA

CDR3aa: CASSMTSTNEQFF
CDR3nt: TGTGCCAGCAGCATGACTTCAACCAATGAGCAGTTCTTC
v_gene: TRBV7-3
abundance: NA
j_gene: TRBJ2-1
d_gene: NA

CDR3aa: CAWSPGEKLFF
CDR3nt: TGTGCCTGGAGCCCAGGGGAAAAACTGTTTTTT
v_gene: TRBV30
abundance: NA
j_gene: TRBJ1-4
d_gene: NA

CDR3aa: CSVTSGQETQYF
CDR3nt: TGCAGCGTTACTAGCGGACAAGAGACCCAGTACTTC
v_gene: TRBV29-1
abundance: NA
j_gene: TRBJ2-5
d_gene: TRBD2

CDR3aa: CASSPPRTRETQYF
CDR3nt: TGTGCCAGCAGTCCTCCTAGGACTCGAGAGACCCAGTACTTC
v_gene: TRBV6-5
abundance: NA
j_gene: TRBJ2-5
d_gene: NA

CDR3aa: CASSDRVGTEAFF
CDR3nt: TGTGCCAGCAGCGACAGGGTCGGGACTGAAGCTTTCTTT
v_gene: TRBV7-3
abundance: NA
j_gene: TRBJ1-1
d_gene: TRBD1

CDR3aa: CATSSYLSGANVLTF
CDR3nt: TGTGCCACCAGCAGTTATCTCTCTGGGGCCAACGTCCTGACTTTC
v_gene: TRBV15
abundance: few
j_gene: TRBJ2-6
d_gene: NA

CDR3aa: CASSFSQGSEQYF
CDR3nt: TGTGCCAGCAGTTTTTCCCAGGGTTCCGAGCAGTACTTC
v_gene: TRBV28
abundance: NA
j_gene: TRBJ2-7
d_gene: NA